This entry features one TCR beta chain sequence. Its antigen has not been determined. No much larger clone is present one base from it, and per-base qualities are unavailable. All donors were healthy Caucasians. The twin cohort comprised three pairs of female monozygotic twins, all aged about 18 to 30 years. The RNA used for TCR libraries was isolated from peripheral blood mononuclear cells. The data belong to a study of identical twins listed by TCRdb under 2016. Some background on the complete study: The study deep-sequenced TCR alpha and beta repertoires from monozygotic twins, unrelated adults of various ages and cord blood to test whether fetal clonotypes persist. To rule out contamination, replicate twin experiments were performed at different times with different library preparation protocols. On the study overall, not on this receptor specifically: Out-of-frame TCR alpha sharing in monozygotic twins was systematically underestimated by recombination models, whereas sharing between unrelated individuals was in agreement with the recombination models. Invariant T cells such as MAIT and iNKT could partly confound zero-insertion analyses, though diverse VJ usage argued against this for most clonotypes. Fewer insertions were carried by abundant cord blood beta clonotypes; a weaker similar trend was observed in young adult naive repertoires, while no such trend was observed in memory repertoires. Because the same donors could not be followed over many years, the conclusions relied on cross-sectional statistical analysis. Compared with coincidental sharing between unrelated individuals, an excess of low generation-probability sequences was observed among out-of-frame TCR alpha sequences shared between twins. A weaker excess of twin sharing was found in beta out-of-frame sequences because the signal-to-noise ratio was lowered by fewer shared sequences.

The CDR3 contains 14 residues, cysteine and phenylalanine counted. Only CDR3 DNA is held: 42 bases, read in frame from base 1. CDR1 and CDR2 were assigned from the germline V gene as LGHNA and YNFKEQ. V is reduced by 0 bases and J by 7 bases, leaving a spacing of 12 bases between them. The receptor library was made with 5' RACE. Sequenced using an Illumina HiSeq 2000. A universal primer binding site was added through template switching, and the final cDNA carried a unique molecular identifier so that TCR cDNA molecules could be counted accurately. Specific primers in the conserved constant-segment region were used to synthesize first-strand cDNA for the TCR alpha and beta chains. To control for contamination, every cDNA library carried two barcodes: a SMART-Mk sample barcode plus Illumina barcodes. TruSeq adapter sequences along with Illumina sample barcodes were introduced in two successive PCR steps. The Illumina HiSeq platform was used with custom primers to sequence TCR alpha and beta cDNA libraries. The original methods were these. Unique molecular identifiers were extracted from raw reads with MiGEC, and CDR3 positions were determined with MiXCR. For each individual, recombination models were inferred using an EM algorithm with the repgenHMM and IGoR tools. Shared clonotypes were analyzed with the tcR package in R, and sharing was normalized by the product of cloneset sizes. To study raw recombination without the effects of thymic and clonal selection, out-of-frame nonproductive sequences were analyzed. The raw public reads went through TCRdb reprocessing: fastp at Q25, MiXCR clone calling, in-frame beta chains kept. Every CDR3 protein is listed once, alongside the most common genes and DNA of its rows. The V and J calls shown here were made by TCRdb, not taken from the authors' results. A total of under 900,000 distinct CDR3 sequences appear in this sample, 12% of them only once. Around 1.5% of the sample belongs to the ten largest clones.

The same specimen was also included in a second study, on yellow fever vaccine responses in identical twins. As the second paper documents: The T cell response to vaccination in identical twins was reported by the authors to appear partly convergent and partly personalized. The study precisely tracked vaccine-responding T cell clones in identical twins.

Input material: PBMCs. Recombination joined TRBV4-2 with TRBJ2-5, with the D gene too uncertain to name. The clonotype originates from a woman aged 18-29 years in good health. For the CDR3, the sequence is CASSQDPASGTQYF. The DNA sequence is given as TGTGCCAGCAGCCAAGATCCGGCTTCGGGGACCCAGTACTTC.